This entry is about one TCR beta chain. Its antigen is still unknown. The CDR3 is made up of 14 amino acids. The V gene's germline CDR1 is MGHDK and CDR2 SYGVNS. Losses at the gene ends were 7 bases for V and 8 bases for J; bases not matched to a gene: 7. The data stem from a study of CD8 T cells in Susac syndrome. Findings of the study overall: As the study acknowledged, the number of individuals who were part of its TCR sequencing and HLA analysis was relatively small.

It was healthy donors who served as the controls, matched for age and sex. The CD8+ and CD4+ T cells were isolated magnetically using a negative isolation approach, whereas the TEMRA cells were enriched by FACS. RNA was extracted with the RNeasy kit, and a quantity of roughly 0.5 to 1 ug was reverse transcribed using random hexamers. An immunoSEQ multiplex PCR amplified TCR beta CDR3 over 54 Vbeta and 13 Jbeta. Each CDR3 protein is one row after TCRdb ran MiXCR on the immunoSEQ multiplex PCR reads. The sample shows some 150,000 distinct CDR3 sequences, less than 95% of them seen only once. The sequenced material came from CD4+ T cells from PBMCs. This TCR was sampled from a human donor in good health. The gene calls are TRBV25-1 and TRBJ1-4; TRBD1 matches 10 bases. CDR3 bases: TGTGCCAGCACTTGGACAGGGGGTATCGAAAAACTGTTTTTT. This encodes CASTWTGGIEKLFF.